This T cell receptor (beta chain) derives from a study of PD-L1 blockade in urothelial cancer. Whole-study context: Atezolizumab, begun by patients in about 2014, was given at 1,200 mg intravenously every 3 weeks. Median blood clonality was around 0.086, with around 83,000 unique TCRs.

V was clipped by 4 bases and J by 6 bases; unmatched bases: 8. Germline V gene data show CDR1 as LNHDA and CDR2 as SQIVND (reference sequence). The CDR3 totals 15 residues. Time point: peripheral blood 6 weeks after treatment start. Each patient's cancer was a locally advanced or metastatic urothelial carcinoma. Repertoires were generated with immunoSEQ multiplex PCR, while TCRdb's copy carries only in-frame clones and drops some. The data show 25,000 to 35,000 clones, with 84% seen just once and under 3% held by the top ten. This sample comprised PBMCs, obtained around atezolizumab (anti-PD-L1) treatment. The chain is built from TRBV19 and TRBJ1-4, with TRBD1 matching 7 bases. This TCR was sampled from a man aged 70 or older with urothelial cancer. CDR3 sequence (DNA): TGTGCCAGTAGTACGGGGGACAGTTTTTATGAAAAACTGTTTTTT. This sequence encodes CASSTGDSFYEKLFF.